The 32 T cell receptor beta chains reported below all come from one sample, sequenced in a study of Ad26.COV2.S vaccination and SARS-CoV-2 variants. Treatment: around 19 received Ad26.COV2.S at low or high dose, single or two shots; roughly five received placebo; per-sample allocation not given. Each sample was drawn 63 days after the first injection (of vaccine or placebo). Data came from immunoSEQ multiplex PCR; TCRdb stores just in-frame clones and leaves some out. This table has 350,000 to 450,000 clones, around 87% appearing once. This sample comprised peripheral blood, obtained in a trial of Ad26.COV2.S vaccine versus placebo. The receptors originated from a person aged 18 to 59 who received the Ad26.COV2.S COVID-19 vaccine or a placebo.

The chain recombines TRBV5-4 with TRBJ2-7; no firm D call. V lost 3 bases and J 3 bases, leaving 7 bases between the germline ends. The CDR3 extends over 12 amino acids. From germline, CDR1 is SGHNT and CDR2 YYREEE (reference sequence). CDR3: CASSYGDYEQYF. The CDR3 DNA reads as TGTGCCAGCAGCTATGGGGACTACGAGCAGTACTTC.

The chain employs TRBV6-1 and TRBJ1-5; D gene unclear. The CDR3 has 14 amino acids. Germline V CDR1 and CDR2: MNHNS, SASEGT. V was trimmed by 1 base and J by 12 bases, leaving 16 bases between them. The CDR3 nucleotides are TGTGCCAGCAGTGAAGTGCTAAATACCGTACTCCAGCATTTT. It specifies CASSEVLNTVLQHF.

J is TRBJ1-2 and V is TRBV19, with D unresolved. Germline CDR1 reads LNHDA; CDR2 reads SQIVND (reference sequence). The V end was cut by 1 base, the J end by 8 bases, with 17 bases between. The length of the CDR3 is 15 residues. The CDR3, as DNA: TGTGCCAGTAGTATAGGGGCACGGGGAGCGGGAGGCTACACCTTC. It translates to CASSIGARGAGGYTF.

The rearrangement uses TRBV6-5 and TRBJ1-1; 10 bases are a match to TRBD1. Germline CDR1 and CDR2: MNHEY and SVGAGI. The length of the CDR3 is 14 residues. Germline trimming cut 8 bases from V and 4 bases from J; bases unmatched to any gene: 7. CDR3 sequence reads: CASGDRGFGTEAFF. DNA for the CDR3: TGTGCCAGCGGGGACAGGGGCTTTGGCACTGAAGCTTTCTTT.

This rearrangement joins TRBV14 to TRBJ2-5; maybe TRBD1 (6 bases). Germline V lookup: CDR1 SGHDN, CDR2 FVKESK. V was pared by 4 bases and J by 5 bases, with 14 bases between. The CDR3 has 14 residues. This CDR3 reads CASSRREGEETQYF. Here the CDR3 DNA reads TGTGCCAGCAGCCGACGAGAGGGGGAGGAGACCCAGTACTTC.

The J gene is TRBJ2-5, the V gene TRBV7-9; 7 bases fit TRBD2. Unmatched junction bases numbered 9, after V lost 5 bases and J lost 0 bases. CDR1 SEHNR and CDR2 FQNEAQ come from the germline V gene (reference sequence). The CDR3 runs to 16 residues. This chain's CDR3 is CASSPGEGPYQETQYF. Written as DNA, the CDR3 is TGTGCCAGCAGCCCCGGGGAGGGACCGTACCAAGAGACCCAGTACTTC. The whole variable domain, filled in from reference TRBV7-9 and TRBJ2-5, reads DTGVSQNPRHKITKRGQNVTFRCDPISEHNRLYWYRQTLGQGPEFLTYFQNEAQLEKSRLLSDRFSAERPKGSFSTLEIQRTEQGDSAMYLCASSPGEGPYQETQYFGPGTRLLVL.

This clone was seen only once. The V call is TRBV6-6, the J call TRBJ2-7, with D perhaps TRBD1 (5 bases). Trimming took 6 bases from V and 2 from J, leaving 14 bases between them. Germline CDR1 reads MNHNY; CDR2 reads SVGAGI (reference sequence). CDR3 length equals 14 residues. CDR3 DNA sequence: TGTGCCAGCAGCTTAGGACAACTTACCTACGAGCAGTACTTC. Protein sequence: CASSLGQLTYEQYF.

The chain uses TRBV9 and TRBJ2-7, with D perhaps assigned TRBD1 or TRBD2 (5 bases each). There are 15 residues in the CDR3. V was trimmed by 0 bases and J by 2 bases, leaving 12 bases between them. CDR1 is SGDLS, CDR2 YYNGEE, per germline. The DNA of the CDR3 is TGTGCCAGCAGCGTAGAATGGGGGTCGGCCTACGAGCAGTACTTC. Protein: CASSVEWGSAYEQYF.

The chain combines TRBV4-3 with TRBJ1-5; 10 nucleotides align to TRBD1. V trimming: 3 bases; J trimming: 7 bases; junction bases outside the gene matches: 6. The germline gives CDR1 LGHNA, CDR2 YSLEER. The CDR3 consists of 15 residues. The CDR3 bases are TGCGCCAGCAGCCAGGACAGGGGGTTGGGACAGCCCCAGCATTTT. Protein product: CASSQDRGLGQPQHF.

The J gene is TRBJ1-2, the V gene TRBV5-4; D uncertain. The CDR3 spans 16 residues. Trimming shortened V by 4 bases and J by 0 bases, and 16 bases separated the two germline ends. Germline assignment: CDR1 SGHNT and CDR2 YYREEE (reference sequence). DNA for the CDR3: TGTGCCAGCAGCCCCCGGGGAAGACCAGCTAACTATGGCTACACCTTC. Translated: CASSPRGRPANYGYTF.

The CDR3 DNA reads TGTGCCAGCAGCGAAGGGGGACAGGGGAATACAGATACGCAGTATTTT. It yields the protein CASSEGGQGNTDTQYF. V and J are TRBV9 and TRBJ2-3; 10 nucleotides line up with TRBD1. Germline CDR1 and CDR2: SGDLS and YYNGEE. This CDR3 region has 16 residues. The V segment lost 3 bases and the J segment 3 bases; nucleotides outside the gene matches: 7.

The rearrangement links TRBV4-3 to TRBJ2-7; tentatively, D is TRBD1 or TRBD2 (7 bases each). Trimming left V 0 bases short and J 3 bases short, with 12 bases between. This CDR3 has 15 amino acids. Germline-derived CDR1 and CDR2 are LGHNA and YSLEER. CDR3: CASSQESRGGYEQYF. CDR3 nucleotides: TGCGCCAGCAGCCAAGAGTCCAGGGGGGGCTACGAGCAGTACTTC.

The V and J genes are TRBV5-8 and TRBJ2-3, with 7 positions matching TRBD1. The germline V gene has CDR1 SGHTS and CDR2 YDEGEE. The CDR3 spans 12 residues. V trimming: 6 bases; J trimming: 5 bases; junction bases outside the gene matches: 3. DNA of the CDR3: TGTGCCAGCACCCCAGGGGGAGATACGCAGTATTTT. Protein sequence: CASTPGGDTQYF.

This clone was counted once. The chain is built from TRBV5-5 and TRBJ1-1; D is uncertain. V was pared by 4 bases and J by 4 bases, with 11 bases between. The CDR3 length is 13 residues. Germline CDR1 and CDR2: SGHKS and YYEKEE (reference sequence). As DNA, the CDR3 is TGTGCCAGCAGCCAGTTGGTGGGCACTGAAGCTTTCTTT. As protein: CASSQLVGTEAFF.

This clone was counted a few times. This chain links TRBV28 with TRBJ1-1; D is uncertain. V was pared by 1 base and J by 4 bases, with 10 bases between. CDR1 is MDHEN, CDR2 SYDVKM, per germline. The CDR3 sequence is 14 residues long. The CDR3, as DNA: TGTGCCAGCAGTTTATTATCCCGGGGCACTGAAGCTTTCTTT. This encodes CASSLLSRGTEAFF.

DNA of the CDR3: TGTGCCAGCAGTTTGGGGGGGCCTGGAAACACCATATATTTT. Protein sequence: CASSLGGPGNTIYF. The J gene is TRBJ1-3, the V gene TRBV27, with D maybe TRBD1 (6 bases). CDR3 length: 14 residues. From germline, CDR1 is MNHEY and CDR2 SMNVEV (reference sequence). V lost 3 bases to trimming and J lost 2 bases, with 8 bases between them.

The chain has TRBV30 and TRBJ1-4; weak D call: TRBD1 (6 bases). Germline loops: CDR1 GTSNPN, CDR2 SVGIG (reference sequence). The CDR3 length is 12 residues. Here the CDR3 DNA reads TGTGCTGAGGGGGACGATAATGAAAAACTGTTTTTT. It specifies CAEGDDNEKLFF.

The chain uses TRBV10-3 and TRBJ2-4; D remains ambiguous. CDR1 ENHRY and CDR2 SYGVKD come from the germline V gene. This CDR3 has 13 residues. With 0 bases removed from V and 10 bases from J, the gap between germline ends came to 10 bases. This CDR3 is CAISESNPTIQYF. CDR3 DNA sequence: TGTGCCATCAGTGAGTCGAACCCGACGATTCAGTACTTC.

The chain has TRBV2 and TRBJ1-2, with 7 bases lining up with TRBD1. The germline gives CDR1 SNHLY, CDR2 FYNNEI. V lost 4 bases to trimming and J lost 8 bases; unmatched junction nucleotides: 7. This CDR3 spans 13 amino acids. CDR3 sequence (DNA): TGTGCCAGCAGTGCGAGGGGGCCAGAGGGCTACACCTTC. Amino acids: CASSARGPEGYTF.

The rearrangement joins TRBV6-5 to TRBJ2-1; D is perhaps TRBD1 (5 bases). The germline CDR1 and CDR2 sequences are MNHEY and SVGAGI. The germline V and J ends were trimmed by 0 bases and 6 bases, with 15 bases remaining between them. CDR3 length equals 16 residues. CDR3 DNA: TGTGCCAGCAGTTACTCGACCCCGACAGTCCGCAATGAGCAGTTCTTC. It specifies CASSYSTPTVRNEQFF.

CDR3 residues: CASSILTGGTGELFF. CDR3 nucleotide sequence: TGTGCCAGTAGTATTCTCACAGGGGGGACCGGGGAGCTGTTTTTT. The J gene is TRBJ2-2, the V gene TRBV19; the match to TRBD1 covers 8 bases. Trimming cost V 3 bases and J 5 bases; bases outside gene matches: 5. Germline V gene data show CDR1 as LNHDA and CDR2 as SQIVND (reference sequence). The CDR3 length is 15 residues.

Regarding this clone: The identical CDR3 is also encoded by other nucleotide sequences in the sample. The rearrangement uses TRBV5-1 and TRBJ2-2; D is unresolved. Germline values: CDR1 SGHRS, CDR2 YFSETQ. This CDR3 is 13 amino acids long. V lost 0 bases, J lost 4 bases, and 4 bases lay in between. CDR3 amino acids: CASSLDRTGELFF. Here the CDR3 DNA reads TGCGCCAGCAGCTTGGACCGCACCGGGGAGCTGTTTTTT.

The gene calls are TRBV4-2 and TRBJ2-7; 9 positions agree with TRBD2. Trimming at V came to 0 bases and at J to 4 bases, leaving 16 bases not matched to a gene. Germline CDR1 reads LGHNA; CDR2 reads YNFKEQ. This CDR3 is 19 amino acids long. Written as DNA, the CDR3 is TGTGCCAGCAGCCAAGATCTCAGCTTGTGGACTAGCGTTCGATACGAGCAGTACTTC. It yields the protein CASSQDLSLWTSVRYEQYF.

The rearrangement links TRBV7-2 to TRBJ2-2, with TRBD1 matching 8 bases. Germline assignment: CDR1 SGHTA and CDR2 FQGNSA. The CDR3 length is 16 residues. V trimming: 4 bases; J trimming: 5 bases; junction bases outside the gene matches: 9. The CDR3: CASSSGSDRATGELFF. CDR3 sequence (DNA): TGTGCCAGCAGCTCAGGGTCGGACAGGGCTACCGGGGAGCTGTTTTTT.

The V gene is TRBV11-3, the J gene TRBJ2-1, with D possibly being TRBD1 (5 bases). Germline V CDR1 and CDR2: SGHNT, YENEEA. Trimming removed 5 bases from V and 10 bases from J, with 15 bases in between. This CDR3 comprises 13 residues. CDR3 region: CASSPPGRGEQFF. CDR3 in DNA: TGTGCCAGCAGCCCGCCGGGTAGGGGCGAGCAGTTCTTC. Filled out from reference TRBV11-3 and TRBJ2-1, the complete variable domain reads EAGVVQSPRYKIIEKKQPVAFWCNPISGHNTLYWYLQNLGQGPELLIRYENEEAVDDSQLPKDRFSAERLKGVDSTLKIQPAELGDSAVYLCASSPPGRGEQFFGPGTRLTVL.

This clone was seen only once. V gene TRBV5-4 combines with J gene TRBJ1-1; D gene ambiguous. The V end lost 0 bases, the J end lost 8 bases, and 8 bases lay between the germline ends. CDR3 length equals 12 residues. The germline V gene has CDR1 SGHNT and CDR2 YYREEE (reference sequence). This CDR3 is CASSLESLEAFF. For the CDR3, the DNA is TGTGCCAGCAGCTTGGAATCACTAGAAGCTTTCTTT. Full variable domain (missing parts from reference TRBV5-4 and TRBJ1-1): ETGVTQSPTHLIKTRGQQVTLRCSSQSGHNTVSWYQQALGQGPQFIFQYYREEENGRGNFPPRFSGLQFPNYSSELNVNALELDDSALYLCASSLESLEAFFGQGTRLTVV.

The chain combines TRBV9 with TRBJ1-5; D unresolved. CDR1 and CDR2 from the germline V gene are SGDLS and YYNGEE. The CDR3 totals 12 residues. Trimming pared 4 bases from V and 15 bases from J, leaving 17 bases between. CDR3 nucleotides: TGTGCCAGCAGCCCAAGTGGACGGGCAAGGCATTTT. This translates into CASSPSGRARHF. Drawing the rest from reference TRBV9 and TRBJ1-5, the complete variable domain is DSGVTQTPKHLITATGQRVTLRCSPRSGDLSVYWYQQSLDQGLQFLIQYYNGEERAKGNILERFSAQQFPDLHSELNLSSLELGDSALYFCASSPSGRARHFGDGTRLSIL.

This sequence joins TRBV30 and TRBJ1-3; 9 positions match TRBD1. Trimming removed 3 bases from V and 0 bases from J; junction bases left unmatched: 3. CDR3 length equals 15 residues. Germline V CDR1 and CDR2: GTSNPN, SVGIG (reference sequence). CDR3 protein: CAWSRQGVSGNTIYF. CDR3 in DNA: TGTGCCTGGAGCCGACAGGGGGTCTCTGGAAACACCATATATTTT. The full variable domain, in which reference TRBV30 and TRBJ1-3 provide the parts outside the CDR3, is SQTIHQWPATLVQPVGSPLSLECTVEGTSNPNLYWYRQAAGRGLQLLFYSVGIGQISSEVPQNLSASRPQDRQFILSSKKLLLSDSGFYLCAWSRQGVSGNTIYFGEGSWLTVV.

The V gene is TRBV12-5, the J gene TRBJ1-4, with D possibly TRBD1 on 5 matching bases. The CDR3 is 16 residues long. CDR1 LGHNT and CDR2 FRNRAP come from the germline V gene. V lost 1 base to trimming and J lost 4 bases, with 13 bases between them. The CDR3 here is CASGLGIDSNNEKLFF. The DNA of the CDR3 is TGTGCTAGTGGTTTGGGGATCGACAGTAATAATGAAAAACTGTTTTTT.

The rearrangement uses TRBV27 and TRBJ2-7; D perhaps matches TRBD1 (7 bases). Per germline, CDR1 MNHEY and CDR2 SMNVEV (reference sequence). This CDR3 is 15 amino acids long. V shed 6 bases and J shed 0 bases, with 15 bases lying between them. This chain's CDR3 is CASRRGQKHSYEQYF. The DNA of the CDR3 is TGTGCCAGCAGGCGGGGACAGAAGCACTCCTACGAGCAGTACTTC.

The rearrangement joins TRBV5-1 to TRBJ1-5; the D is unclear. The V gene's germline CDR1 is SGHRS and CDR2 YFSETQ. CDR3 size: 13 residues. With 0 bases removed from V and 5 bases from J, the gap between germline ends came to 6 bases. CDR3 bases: TGCGCCAGCAGCTTGGAGGTGGATCAGCCCCAGCATTTT. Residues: CASSLEVDQPQHF.

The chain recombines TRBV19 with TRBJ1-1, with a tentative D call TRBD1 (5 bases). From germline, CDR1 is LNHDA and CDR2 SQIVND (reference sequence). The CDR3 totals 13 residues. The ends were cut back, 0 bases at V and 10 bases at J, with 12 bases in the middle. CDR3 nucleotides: TGTGCCAGTAGTATAGACCAGGGAGGGCCAGCTTTCTTT. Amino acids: CASSIDQGGPAFF. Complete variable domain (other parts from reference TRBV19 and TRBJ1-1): DGGITQSPKYLFRKEGQNVTLSCEQNLNHDAMYWYRQDPGQGLRLIYYSQIVNDFQKGDIAEGYSVSREKKESFPLTVTSAQKNPTAFYLCASSIDQGGPAFFGQGTRLTVV.